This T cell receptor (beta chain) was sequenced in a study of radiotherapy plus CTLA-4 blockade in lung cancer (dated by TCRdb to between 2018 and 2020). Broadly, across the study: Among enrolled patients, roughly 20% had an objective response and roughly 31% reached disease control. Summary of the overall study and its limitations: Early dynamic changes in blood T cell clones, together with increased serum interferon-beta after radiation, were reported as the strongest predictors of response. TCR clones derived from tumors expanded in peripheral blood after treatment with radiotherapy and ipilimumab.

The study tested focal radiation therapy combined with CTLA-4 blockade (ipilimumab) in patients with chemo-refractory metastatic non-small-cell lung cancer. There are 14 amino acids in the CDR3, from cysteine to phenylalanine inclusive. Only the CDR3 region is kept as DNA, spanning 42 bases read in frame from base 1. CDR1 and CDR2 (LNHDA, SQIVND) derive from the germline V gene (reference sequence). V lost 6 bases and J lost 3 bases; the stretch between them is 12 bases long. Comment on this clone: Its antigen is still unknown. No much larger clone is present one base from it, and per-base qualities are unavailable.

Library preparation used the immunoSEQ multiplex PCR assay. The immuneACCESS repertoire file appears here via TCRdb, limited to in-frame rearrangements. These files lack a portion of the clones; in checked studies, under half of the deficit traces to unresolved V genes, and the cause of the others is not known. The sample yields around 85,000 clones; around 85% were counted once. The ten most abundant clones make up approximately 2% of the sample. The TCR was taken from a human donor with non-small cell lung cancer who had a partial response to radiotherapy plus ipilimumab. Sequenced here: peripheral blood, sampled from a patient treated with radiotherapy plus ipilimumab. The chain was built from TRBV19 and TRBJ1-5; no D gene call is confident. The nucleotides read TGTGCCAGTAGGGGCACAGCTTACAATCAGCCCCAGCATTTT. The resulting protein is CASRGTAYNQPQHF.